This TCR beta chain appears in the sequencing data of a study of spatial heterogeneity in lung cancer. The study, taken as a whole, reports: Resection blood, more than follow-up blood, showed ubiquitous expanded tumor TCRs.

In this sample, this clonotype is medium-sized. What it binds is unknown. It is unclear where the CDR3 begins or ends on the DNA, so no DNA is shown, and the CDR3 is as TCRdb lists it. Time point: sample taken at primary tumor resection. Whole RNA, which was extracted from tumor, nontumor lung tissue or frozen PBMC, was sequenced without any cell sorting. TCRdb reprocessed the 5' RACE reads via MiXCR and lists one record per CDR3 protein. The data show 3,000 to 3,500 distinct CDR3 sequences, around 41% seen once. Specimen: PBMCs, collected at surgery. The TCR originated in a male donor with early-stage non-small cell lung cancer.

CDR3 loop: CASSQVAGGALF. The chain recombines TRBV6-2 or TRBV6-3 with TRBJ2-1; TRBD2, the D gene given by the table, was not confirmed from the DNA. The CDR3 spans 12 residues, counting both ends. Per the germline V gene, CDR1 is MNHEY and CDR2 is SVGEGT.